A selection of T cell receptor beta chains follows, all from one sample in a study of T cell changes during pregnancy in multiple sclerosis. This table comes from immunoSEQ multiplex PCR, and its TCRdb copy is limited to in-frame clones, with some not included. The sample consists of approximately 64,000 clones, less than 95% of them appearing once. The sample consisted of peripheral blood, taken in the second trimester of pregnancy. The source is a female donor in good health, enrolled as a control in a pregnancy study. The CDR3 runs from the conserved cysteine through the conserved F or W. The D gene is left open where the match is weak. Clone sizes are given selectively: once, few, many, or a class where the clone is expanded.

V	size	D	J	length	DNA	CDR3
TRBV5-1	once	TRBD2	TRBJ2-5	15	TGCGCCAGCACCACTAGCGGGGGGTCAGAGGAGACCCAGTACTTC	CASTTSGGSEETQYF
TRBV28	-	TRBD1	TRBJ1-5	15	TGTGCCAGCAGGACAGGGGCCCTTAGCAATCAGCCCCAGCATTTT	CASRTGALSNQPQHF
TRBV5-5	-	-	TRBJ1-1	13	TGTGCCAGCAGCTTTGGCGGTGTTGCTGAAGCTTTCTTT	CASSFGGVAEAFF
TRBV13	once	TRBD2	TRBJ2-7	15	TGTGCCAGCAGCTTAGGCCTAGCGGGAGTGCGGGAGCAGTACTTC	CASSLGLAGVREQYF
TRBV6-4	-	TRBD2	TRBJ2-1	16	TGTGCCAGCAGTGAAGAAGGGACTAGCGGGCACAATGAGCAGTTCTTC	CASSEEGTSGHNEQFF
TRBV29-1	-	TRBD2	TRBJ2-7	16	TGCAGCGTTGTGGGCAGGGGACTAGCGGGATCCTACGAGCAGTACTTC	CSVVGRGLAGSYEQYF
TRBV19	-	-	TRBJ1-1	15	TGTGCCAGTAGTTCCCCCCGGGGTATAATCACTGAAGCTTTCTTT	CASSSPRGIITEAFF
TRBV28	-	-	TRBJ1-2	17	TGTGCCAGCAGTTTATTTCCTCGCCGGGGGGTCGACGATGGCTACACCTTC	CASSLFPRRGVDDGYTF
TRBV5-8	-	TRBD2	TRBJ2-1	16	TGTGCCAGCAGCGCTGGCGGACTAGCGGTCTACAATGAGCAGTTCTTC	CASSAGGLAVYNEQFF
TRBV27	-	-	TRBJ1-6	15	TGTGCCAGCAGTTTGAGCAGGGCACGGAATTCACCCCTCCACTTT	CASSLSRARNSPLHF
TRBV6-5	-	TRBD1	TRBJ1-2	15	TGTGCCAGCAGTTACACCTGGGGACAGGGGCATGGCTACACCTTC	CASSYTWGQGHGYTF
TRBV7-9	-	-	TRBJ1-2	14	TGTGCCAGCAGCCCCTCCCTGGGCAGTGGTGGCTACACCTTC	CASSPSLGSGGYTF
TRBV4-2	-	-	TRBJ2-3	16	TGTGCCAGCAGCCAAGCCCGCGGAGAAGGATCCGATACGCAGTATTTT	CASSQARGEGSDTQYF
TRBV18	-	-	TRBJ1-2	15	TGTGCCAGCTCACCCCGGACGGACAACGCTTATGGCTACACCTTC	CASSPRTDNAYGYTF
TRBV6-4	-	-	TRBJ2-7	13	TGTGCCAGCAGTCTTGGACAGACCTACGAGCAGTACTTC	CASSLGQTYEQYF
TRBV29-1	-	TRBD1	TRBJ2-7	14	TGCAGCGTTGAAGTGAGACAGGGTTCCTACGAGCAGTACTTC	CSVEVRQGSYEQYF
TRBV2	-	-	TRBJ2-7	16	TGTGCCAGCAGTGACCTTAGCAGTCCGAGCTCCTACGAGCAGTACTTC	CASSDLSSPSSYEQYF
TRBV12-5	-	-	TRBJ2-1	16	TGTGCTAGTGGTTTGGCCCGAGACCCGCGGGCTGTTGAGCAGTTCTTC	CASGLARDPRAVEQFF
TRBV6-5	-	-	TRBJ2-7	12	TGTGCCAGCAGCAATACAAGTTACGAGCAGTACTTC	CASSNTSYEQYF
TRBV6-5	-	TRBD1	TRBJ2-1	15	TGTGCCAGCAGTAACCGGGACAGGGCCTACAATGAGCAGTTCTTC	CASSNRDRAYNEQFF
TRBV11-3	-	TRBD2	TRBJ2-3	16	TGTGCCAGCAGCTTAGGACTAGCGGGACACACAGATACGCAGTATTTT	CASSLGLAGHTDTQYF
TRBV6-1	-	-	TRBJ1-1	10	TGTGCCAGCAGTGAAACATTAGCTTTCTTT	CASSETLAFF
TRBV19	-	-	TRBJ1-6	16	TGTGCCAGTAGTGCTTTAAAGGGGAACCTAAATTCACCCCTCCACTTT	CASSALKGNLNSPLHF
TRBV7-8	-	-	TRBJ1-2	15	TGTGCCAGCAGCTTAGTTGGTCAGGGTGCTTATGGCTACACCTTC	CASSLVGQGAYGYTF
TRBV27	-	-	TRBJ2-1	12	TGTGCCAGCAGTTCGGGACTCCTCCCCCCGTTCTTC	CASSSGLLPPFF
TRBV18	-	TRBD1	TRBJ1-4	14	TGTGCCAGCTCACAAGGACAGGGGAACGAAAAACTGTTTTTT	CASSQGQGNEKLFF
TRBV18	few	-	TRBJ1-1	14	TGTGCCAGCTCTTCCAACGGTGGTAACACTGAAGCTTTCTTT	CASSSNGGNTEAFF
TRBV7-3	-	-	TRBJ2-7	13	TGTGCCAGCAGCCAGGGGAGCTCCTACGAGCAGTACTTC	CASSQGSSYEQYF
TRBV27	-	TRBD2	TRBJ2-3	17	TGTGCCAGCAGTTCTCGGATAGCGGGAAGTCACACAGATACGCAGTATTTT	CASSSRIAGSHTDTQYF
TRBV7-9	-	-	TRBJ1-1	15	TGTGCCAGCAGCTCCCACACCGACATGAACACTGAAGCTTTCTTT	CASSSHTDMNTEAFF
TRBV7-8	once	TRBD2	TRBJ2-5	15	TGTGCCAGCAGCTTAGCGCGACTAGCCTTAGAAACCCAGTACTTC	CASSLARLALETQYF
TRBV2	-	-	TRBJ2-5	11	TGTGCCAGCAGTGTAAAAGAGACCCAGTACTTC	CASSVKETQYF
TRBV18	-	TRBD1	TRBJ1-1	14	TGTGCCAGCTCACCCGACAGGGAGAACACTGAAGCTTTCTTT	CASSPDRENTEAFF
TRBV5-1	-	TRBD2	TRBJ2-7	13	TGCGCCAGCTCGGCGGGAGGGGCCTACGAGCAGTACTTC	CASSAGGAYEQYF
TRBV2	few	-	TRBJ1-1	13	TGTGCCAGCAGTGCGGGAGGCGTCACTGAAGCTTTCTTT	CASSAGGVTEAFF
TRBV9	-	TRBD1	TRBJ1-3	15	TGTGCCAGCAGCGGAGAAACAGGGGAGGGAAACACCATATATTTT	CASSGETGEGNTIYF
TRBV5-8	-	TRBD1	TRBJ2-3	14	TGTGCCAGCAGCTTCGACAGGGGAGCAGATACGCAGTATTTT	CASSFDRGADTQYF
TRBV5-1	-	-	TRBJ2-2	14	TGCGCCAGCAGCTTCCACTACCTCACCGGGGAGCTGTTTTTT	CASSFHYLTGELFF
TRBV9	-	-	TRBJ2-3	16	TGTGCCAGCAGCGTAGCTGGGGGGGGCCGCACAGATACGCAGTATTTT	CASSVAGGGRTDTQYF
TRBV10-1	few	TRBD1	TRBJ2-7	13	TGCGCCAGCAGTTCGGGACAGGGGAGCGAGCAGTACTTC	CASSSGQGSEQYF
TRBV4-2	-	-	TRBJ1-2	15	TGTGCCAGCAGCCAAGAGCCATCGACAGTCTATGGCTACACCTTC	CASSQEPSTVYGYTF
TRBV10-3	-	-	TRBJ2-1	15	TGTGCCATCAAAGGGGCGACCGGCGTCGACAATGAGCAGTTCTTC	CAIKGATGVDNEQFF
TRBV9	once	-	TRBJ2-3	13	TGTGCCAGCAGGGGGGCGAGCACAGATACGCAGTATTTT	CASRGASTDTQYF
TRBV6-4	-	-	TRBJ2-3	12	TGTGCCAGCAGTGACGGGGAGCATACGCAGTATTTT	CASSDGEHTQYF
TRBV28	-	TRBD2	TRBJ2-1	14	TGTGCCAGCAGTATCGGGACTAGCTATAATGAGCAGTTCTTC	CASSIGTSYNEQFF